This TCR beta chain was sequenced during a study of T cell changes during pregnancy in multiple sclerosis. Measured with immunoSEQ multiplex PCR; TCRdb has only the in-frame clones, and not every one. The sample lists some 96,000 clones, about 92% occurring once. This clone was seen just once. Mismatch with germline at one junction end may stem from a read error. The clonotype was recovered from a female donor with multiple sclerosis, enrolled in a pregnancy study. The specimen was peripheral blood, collected after pregnancy.

The CDR3 protein is CATSRDGWGYSGANVLTF. CDR3 coding DNA: TGTGCCACCAGCCGAGACGGATGGGGCTACTCTGGGGCCAACGTCCTGACTTTC. The J gene is TRBJ2-6, the V gene TRBV15; TRBD1 is a possible D gene (5 bases). CDR3 length equals 18 residues. Germline lookup yields CDR1 LNHNV and CDR2 YYDKDF (reference sequence). Full variable domain (outside the CDR3, taken from reference TRBV15 and TRBJ2-6): DAMVIQNPRYQVTQFGKPVTLSCSQTLNHNVMYWYQQKSSQAPKLLFHYYDKDFNNEADTPDNFQSRRPNTSFCFLDIRSPGLGDTAMYLCATSRDGWGYSGANVLTFGAGSRLTVL.